This T cell receptor beta chain emerged from a study of blood T cell repertoires in COVID-19. Authors' processing steps: For nucleated cells, counts were estimated from reference gene primer amplification. Clones were sequenced by immunoSEQ multiplex PCR, and TCRdb holds only the in-frame ones, with some missing. That table gives V, J and clone size, and the DNA gave D and trimming. This sample has approximately 80,000 clones, with over 80% found just once. Germline trimming cut 2 bases from V and 2 bases from J; bases unmatched to any gene: 9. This CDR3 spans 17 amino acids. Germline CDR1 reads SGHTA; CDR2 reads FQGNSA.

The chain links TRBV7-2 to TRBJ2-3, with 8 positions matching TRBD2. The receptor was isolated from a woman aged 70-85 years with acute or convalescent COVID-19. The specimen was peripheral blood. CDR3 residues: CASSLRGAGGLTDTQYF. The CDR3 DNA follows: TGTGCCAGCAGCTTAAGAGGGGCGGGGGGCCTCACAGATACGCAGTATTTT.